This entry lists 8 T cell receptor beta chains sequenced from one sample in a study of T cell clonality in common variable immunodeficiency. Using immunoSEQ multiplex PCR, the repertoire was profiled, and TCRdb retains in-frame clones only, with some absent. The record shows about 34,000 clones for this sample, with no singletons present. Study-wide points: Common variable immunodeficiency TCR beta sequences reportedly had fewer deletions and N-nucleotide insertions.

No antigens are known for them. Material for sequencing was peripheral blood mononuclear cells. The source of these receptors is a human donor with common variable immunodeficiency.

The table lists this clone with many counts. The read falls 3 residues short of the CDR3 end, and the missing part is taken from the germline J gene. The chain is built from TRBV7-9 and TRBJ2-7, with D perhaps TRBD2 (7 bases). The CDR3 totals 15 residues. The germline gives CDR1 SEHNR, CDR2 FQNEAQ (reference sequence). Deletions cut 5 bases from V and 0 bases from J, with 14 bases between. CDR3 residues: CASSRGGSLSYEQYF. Partial CDR3 DNA: TGTGCCAGCAGCCGCGGGGGCAGTCTCTCCTACGAG.

This clone appeared a few times. The read gets to within 3 residues of the CDR3 end, and the germline J gene fills in the rest. Other DNA sequences in the sample encode the same CDR3. This rearrangement joins TRBV30 to TRBJ2-7; TRBD2 aligns across 9 bases. The germline gives CDR1 GTSNPN, CDR2 SVGIG (reference sequence). CDR3 length: 15 residues. V dropped 0 bases and J dropped 3; count of bases not matched to a gene: 6. The CDR3: CAWSVQAGGSYEQYF. The sequenced part of the CDR3 DNA is TGTGCCTGGAGTGTACAAGCGGGAGGTAGCTACGAG.

This clone occurred many times. Sequencing ends 3 residues short of the CDR3 end; the germline J gene provides the rest. The V gene is TRBV18, the J gene TRBJ1-1, with TRBD1 matching over 8 bases. Unmatched junction bases numbered 4, after V lost 3 bases and J lost 4 bases. This CDR3 is built from 14 residues. CDR1 and CDR2 from the germline V gene are KGHSH and LQKENI. Partial CDR3 DNA: TGTGCCAGCTCACCCCAGGACAGGGCCACTGAA. Translating it yields CASSPQDRATE. The full CDR3 protein reads CASSPQDRATEAFF.

This clone has at least ten counts. The read terminates 3 residues ahead of where the CDR3 ends, so the germline J gene completes it. The chain combines TRBV4-1 with TRBJ2-1, with TRBD2 identical over 7 bases. Germline assignment: CDR1 MGHRA and CDR2 YSYEKL. This CDR3 comprises 13 residues. The V gene end was trimmed by 1 base and the J gene end by 8 bases; junction bases not matched to a gene: 2. CDR3 residues: CASSQVGGDEQFF. The sequenced part of the CDR3 DNA is TGCGCCAGCAGCCAAGTGGGGGGGGATGAG.

Notes on this clone: The read comes to an end 3 residues before the CDR3 does, leaving the germline J gene to fill in the end. The chain joins TRBV19 to TRBJ1-2, with D possibly TRBD1 on 5 matching bases. From germline, CDR1 is LNHDA and CDR2 SQIVND (reference sequence). This CDR3 spans 14 amino acids. With 6 bases removed from V and 2 bases from J, the gap between germline ends came to 13 bases. The covered CDR3 bases are TGTGCCAGTAGAAAGAGCGGGGGGAACTATGGC. Amino acid sequence: CASRKSGGNYG. The CDR3 as a whole reads CASRKSGGNYGYTF.

This clone was picked up many times. The CDR3 is cut off 3 residues early in the read; its end comes from the germline J gene. The chain employs TRBV30 and TRBJ1-1; D not certain. Trimming pared 4 bases from V and 2 bases from J, leaving 8 bases between. The germline gives CDR1 GTSNPN, CDR2 SVGIG (reference sequence). The CDR3 runs 12 residues. CDR3 DNA, as far as it was read: TGTGCCTGGAATTCGGTTAACACTGAA. Protein product: CAWNSVNTE. In full, the CDR3 reads CAWNSVNTEAFF. Full variable domain (remainder filled in from reference TRBV30 and TRBJ1-1): SQTIHQWPATLVQPVGSPLSLECTVEGTSNPNLYWYRQAAGRGLQLLFYSVGIGQISSEVPQNLSASRPQDRQFILSSKKLLLSDSGFYLCAWNSVNTEAFFGQGTRLTVV.

The sample holds many counts of this clone. Coverage ceases 3 residues before the CDR3 finishes, and the germline J gene fills in the end. V gene TRBV5-1 combines with J gene TRBJ1-2; 9 positions match TRBD1. This CDR3 spans 15 amino acids. The junction had 4 bases not matched to a gene; V was cut back by 4 bases and J by 0 bases. Per the germline V gene, CDR1 is SGHRS and CDR2 is YFSETQ. Incomplete CDR3 DNA: TGCGCCAGCAGCCGCGGGACAGGGACTAACTATGGC. This sequence encodes CASSRGTGTNYG. In full, the CDR3 is CASSRGTGTNYGYTF.

In regard to this clone: The CDR3 extends 3 residues past the end of the read, so its final part is completed from the germline J gene. The J gene is TRBJ2-5, the V gene TRBV11-2; D may be TRBD2 (5 bases). The V end was cut by 0 bases, the J end by 3 bases, with 8 bases between. This CDR3 comprises 14 residues. Germline CDR1 is SGHAT and CDR2 is FQNNGV. CDR3 bases read: TGTGCCAGCAGCTTAGAAGGACTTGAAGAGACC. Protein sequence: CASSLEGLEET. The complete CDR3 sequence is CASSLEGLEETQYF. Together with reference TRBV11-2 and TRBJ2-5, the CDR3 gives the full variable domain: EAGVAQSPRYKIIEKRQSVAFWCNPISGHATLYWYQQILGQGPKLLIQFQNNGVVDDSQLPKDRFSAERLKGVDSTLKIQPAKLEDSAVYLCASSLEGLEETQYFGPGTRLLVL.